This entry lists 3 T cell receptor beta chains sequenced from one sample in a study of blood T cells in healthy people across ages. Then a second PCR, running about 6 to 12 cycles, was carried out with a sample-barcoded 5' primer and a J-beta primer mix. TCRdb re-called the 5' RACE reads through MiXCR, storing one row per CDR3 protein. The data show over 600,000 distinct CDR3 sequences, with approximately 40% seen just once and around 30% held by the top ten. Sequencing used blood. The origin of the receptors is an elderly man in good health.

This clonotype was seen a single time. A read error is possible here, since a much larger clone lies one base away. V usage is TRBV20-1 and J usage is TRBJ2-1; D gene uncertain. The length of the CDR3 is 15 residues. Trimming stripped 2 bases from V and 0 bases from J, with 11 bases between. From germline, CDR1 is DFQATT and CDR2 SNEGSKA (reference sequence). This CDR3 is CSARPHAISYNEQFF. CDR3 coding DNA: TGCAGTGCTAGACCACATGCCATCTCCTACAATGAGCAGTTCTTC.

The chain joins TRBV7-2 to TRBJ2-3; TRBD1 aligns across 10 bases. With 5 bases clipped from V and 1 base from J, the junction kept 6 bases outside the gene matches. Germline CDR1 and CDR2: SGHTA and FQGNSA. This CDR3 has 16 residues. The CDR3 loop is CASSRRQGAGTDTQYF. The CDR3 DNA follows: TGTGCCAGCAGCAGAAGACAGGGGGCCGGCACAGATACGCAGTATTTT.

This chain links TRBV2 with TRBJ2-2; D remains ambiguous. Germline CDR1 SNHLY, CDR2 FYNNEI. CDR3 length: 16 residues. The V end was cut by 2 bases, the J end by 7 bases, with 17 bases between. This chain's CDR3 is CASSERPAKNGGELFF. The CDR3 DNA is TGTGCCAGCAGTGAAAGACCAGCAAAAAATGGCGGGGAGCTGTTTTTT.